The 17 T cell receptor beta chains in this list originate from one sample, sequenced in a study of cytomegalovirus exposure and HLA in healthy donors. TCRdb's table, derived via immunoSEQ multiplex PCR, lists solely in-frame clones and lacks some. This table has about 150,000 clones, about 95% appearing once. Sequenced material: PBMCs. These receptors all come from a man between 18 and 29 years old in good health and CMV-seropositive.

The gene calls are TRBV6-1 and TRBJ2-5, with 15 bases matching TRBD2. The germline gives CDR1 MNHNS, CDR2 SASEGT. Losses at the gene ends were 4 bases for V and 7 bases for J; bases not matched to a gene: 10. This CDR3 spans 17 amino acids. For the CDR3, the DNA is TGTGCCAGCAGTGGGACTAGCGGGGGGGGGACATTTAGGACCCAGTACTTC. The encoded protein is CASSGTSGGGTFRTQYF.

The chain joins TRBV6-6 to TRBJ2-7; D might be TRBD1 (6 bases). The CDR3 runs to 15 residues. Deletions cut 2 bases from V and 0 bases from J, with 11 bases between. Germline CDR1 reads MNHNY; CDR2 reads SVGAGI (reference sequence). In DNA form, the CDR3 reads TGTGCCAGCAGTTACGGGGGCCTAAGCTCCTACGAGCAGTACTTC. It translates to CASSYGGLSSYEQYF.

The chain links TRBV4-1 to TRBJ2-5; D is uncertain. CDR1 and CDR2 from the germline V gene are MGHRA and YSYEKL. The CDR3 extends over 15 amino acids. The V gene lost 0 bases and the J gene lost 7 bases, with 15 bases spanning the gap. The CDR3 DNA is TGCGCCAGCAGCCAAGATTCGTCTAGAGTCGGGACCCAGTACTTC. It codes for CASSQDSSRVGTQYF.

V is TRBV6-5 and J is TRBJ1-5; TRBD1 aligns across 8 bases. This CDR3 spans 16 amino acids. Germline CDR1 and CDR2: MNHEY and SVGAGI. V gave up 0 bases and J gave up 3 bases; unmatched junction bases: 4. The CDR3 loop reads CASSYSRQGYNQPQHF. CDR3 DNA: TGTGCCAGCAGTTACTCGCGACAGGGGTACAATCAGCCCCAGCATTTT.

In DNA form, the CDR3 reads TGTGCCAGTAGCCAGAGGGTCGGGAGCCAGTTCTTC. This gives the protein CASSQRVGSQFF. The chain couples TRBV19 to TRBJ2-1, with D possibly being TRBD2 (6 bases). Germline V gene sequence: CDR1 LNHDA, CDR2 SQIVND (reference sequence). This CDR3 comprises 12 residues. Trimming took off 6 bases at V and 13 bases at J, with 16 bases between the two ends.

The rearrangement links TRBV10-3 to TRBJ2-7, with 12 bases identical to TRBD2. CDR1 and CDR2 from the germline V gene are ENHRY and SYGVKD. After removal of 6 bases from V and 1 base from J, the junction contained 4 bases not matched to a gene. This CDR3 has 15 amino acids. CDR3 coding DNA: TGTGCCATCAGACCCGGGACTAGCGGGTCCTACGAGCAGTACTTC. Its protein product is CAIRPGTSGSYEQYF.

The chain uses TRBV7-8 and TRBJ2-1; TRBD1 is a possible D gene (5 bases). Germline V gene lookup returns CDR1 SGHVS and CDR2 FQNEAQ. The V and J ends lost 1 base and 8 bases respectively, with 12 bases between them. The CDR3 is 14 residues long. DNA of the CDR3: TGTGCCAGCAGCTTAGTAAGGGGTTGGGATGAGCAGTTCTTC. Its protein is CASSLVRGWDEQFF.

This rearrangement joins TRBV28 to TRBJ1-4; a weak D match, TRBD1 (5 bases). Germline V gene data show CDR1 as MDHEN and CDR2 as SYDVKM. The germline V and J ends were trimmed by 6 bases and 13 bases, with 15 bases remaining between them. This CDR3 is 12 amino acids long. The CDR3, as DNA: TGTGCCAGCAGACGCGGGGGGGAGGGACTGTTTTTT. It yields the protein CASRRGGEGLFF.

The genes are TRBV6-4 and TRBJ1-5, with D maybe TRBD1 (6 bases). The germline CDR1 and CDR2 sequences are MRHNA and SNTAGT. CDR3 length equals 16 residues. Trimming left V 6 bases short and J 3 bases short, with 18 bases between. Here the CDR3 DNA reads TGTGCCAGCAGGCTGGGGGGGGCGGGAAACAATCAGCCCCAGCATTTT. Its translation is CASRLGGAGNNQPQHF.

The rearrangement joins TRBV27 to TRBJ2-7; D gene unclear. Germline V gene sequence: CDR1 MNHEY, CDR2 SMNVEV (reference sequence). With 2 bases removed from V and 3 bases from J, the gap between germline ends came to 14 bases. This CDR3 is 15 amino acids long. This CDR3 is CASSLRFRPSYEQYF. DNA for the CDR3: TGTGCCAGCAGTTTAAGGTTCAGGCCGAGCTACGAGCAGTACTTC.

The CDR3 is CASRRGGLVPTGELFF. The CDR3 nucleotides read TGTGCCAGCAGAAGAGGGGGACTAGTTCCCACCGGGGAGCTGTTTTTT. The rearrangement links TRBV27 to TRBJ2-2, with 8 bases matching TRBD2. CDR1 and CDR2 from the germline V gene are MNHEY and SMNVEV (reference sequence). The CDR3 covers 16 residues. V was clipped by 6 bases and J by 4 bases; unmatched bases: 10.

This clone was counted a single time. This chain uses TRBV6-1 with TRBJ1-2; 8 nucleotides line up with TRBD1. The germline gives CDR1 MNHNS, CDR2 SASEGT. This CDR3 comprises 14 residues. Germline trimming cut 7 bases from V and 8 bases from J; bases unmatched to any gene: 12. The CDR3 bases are TGTGCCAGCATCTCAGGGGGCGCAGGTCAGGGCTACACCTTC. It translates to CASISGGAGQGYTF.

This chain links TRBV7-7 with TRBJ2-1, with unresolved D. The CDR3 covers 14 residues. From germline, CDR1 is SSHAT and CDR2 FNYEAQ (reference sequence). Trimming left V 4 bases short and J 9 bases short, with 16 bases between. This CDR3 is CASSSPGEASEQFF. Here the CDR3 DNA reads TGTGCCAGCAGCTCCCCCGGAGAAGCCAGTGAGCAGTTCTTC.

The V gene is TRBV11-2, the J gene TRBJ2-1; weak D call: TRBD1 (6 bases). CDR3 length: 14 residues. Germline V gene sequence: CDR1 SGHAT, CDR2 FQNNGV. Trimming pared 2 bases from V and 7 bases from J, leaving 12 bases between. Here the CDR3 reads CASSLFVQGNEQFF. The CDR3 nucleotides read TGTGCCAGCAGCTTATTCGTTCAGGGGAATGAGCAGTTCTTC.

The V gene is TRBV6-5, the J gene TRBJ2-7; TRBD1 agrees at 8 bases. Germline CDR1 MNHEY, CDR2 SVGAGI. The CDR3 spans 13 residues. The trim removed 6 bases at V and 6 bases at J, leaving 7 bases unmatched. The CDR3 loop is CASRGQGRSEQYF. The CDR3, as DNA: TGTGCCAGCAGAGGACAGGGTCGGAGCGAGCAGTACTTC.

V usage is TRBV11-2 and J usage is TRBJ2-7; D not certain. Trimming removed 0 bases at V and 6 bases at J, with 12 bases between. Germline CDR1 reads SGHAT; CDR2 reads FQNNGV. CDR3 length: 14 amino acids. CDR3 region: CASSLDRLISEQYF. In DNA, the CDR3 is TGTGCCAGCAGCTTAGACAGGCTAATAAGCGAGCAGTACTTC.

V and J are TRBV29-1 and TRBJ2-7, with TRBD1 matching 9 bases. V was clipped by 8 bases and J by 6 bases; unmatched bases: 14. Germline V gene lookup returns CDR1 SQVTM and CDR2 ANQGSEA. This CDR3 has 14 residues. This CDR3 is CSFARTGESVEQYF. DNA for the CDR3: TGCAGCTTTGCTAGGACAGGGGAGTCTGTCGAGCAGTACTTC.